This TCR beta chain is from a study of response to subunit inactivated influenza vaccine. General study points: A suggestion made by the authors is that each seasonal influenza vaccination recruits few new T cells.

Each CDR3 protein gets one entry after TCRdb re-called the RT-PCR reads with MiXCR. The sample includes 250,000 to 350,000 distinct CDR3 sequences, about 20% of them seen just once. As for this clonotype: The antigen is undetermined.

Germline CDR1 DFQATT, CDR2 SNEGSKA (reference sequence). The CDR3 covers 15 residues. V shed 0 bases and J 3 bases; nucleotides not matched to a gene: 5. The TCR sequence derives from a man between 45 and 75 years old who received an inactivated influenza vaccine. This specimen consisted of PBMCs from blood, obtained 21 months after vaccination. The rearrangement links TRBV20-1 to TRBJ2-1; 7 bases are shared with TRBD1. Here the CDR3 DNA reads TGCAGTGCTAGAGATATGCGACAGGGCTACAATGAGCAGTTCTTC. It is translated as CSARDMRQGYNEQFF.